The 16 T cell receptor beta chains below come from one sample, sequenced in a study of early T cells in non-severe SARS-CoV-2 infection. TCRdb ran MiXCR on the 5' RACE reads and lists one entry per CDR3 protein. The data hold 100,000 to 120,000 distinct CDR3 sequences, with around 12% observed a single time. Sequenced material: whole blood, taken at baseline. These receptors came from an adult who was a healthcare worker with PCR-confirmed SARS-CoV-2 infection or an uninfected control (not recorded which).

CDR3 nucleotide sequence: TGTGCCAGCTCACCACCTGGCCGCACCGGGGAGCTGTTTTTT. This translates into CASSPPGRTGELFF. The chain couples TRBV18 to TRBJ2-2; unclear D gene. The CDR3 is 14 amino acids. V dropped 0 bases and J dropped 4 bases, with 6 bases sitting between them. Germline V CDR1 and CDR2: KGHSH, LQKENI.

The table lists this clonotype with a few counts. The rearrangement uses TRBV5-1 and TRBJ2-2; no clear D. This CDR3 has 15 residues. Trimming removed 0 bases from V and 1 base from J, with 7 bases in between. CDR1 is SGHRS and CDR2 is YFSETQ in the germline V gene. The CDR3 loop is CASSLGHRNTGELFF. The CDR3 DNA is TGCGCCAGCAGCTTGGGCCATCGGAACACCGGGGAGCTGTTTTTT. Supplemented by reference TRBV5-1 and TRBJ2-2, the full variable domain reads KAGVTQTPRYLIKTRGQQVTLSCSPISGHRSVSWYQQTPGQGLQFLFEYFSETQRNKGNFPGRFSGRQFSNSRSEMNVSTLELGDSALYLCASSLGHRNTGELFFGEGSRLTVL.

This clonotype turned up a few times. The chain joins TRBV12-5 to TRBJ2-1; TRBD1 matches at 10 bases. Germline V gene data show CDR1 as LGHNT and CDR2 as FRNRAP. This CDR3 region has 15 residues. Trimming cost V 5 bases and J 7 bases; bases outside gene matches: 8. The CDR3 reads CASGLGTGADNEQFF. The DNA of the CDR3 is TGTGCTAGTGGTCTCGGGACAGGGGCCGATAATGAGCAGTTCTTC.

The chain couples TRBV30 to TRBJ2-2; D gene unclear. V lost 1 base and J lost 2, with 8 bases in between. This CDR3 comprises 14 residues. Germline-derived CDR1 and CDR2 are GTSNPN and SVGIG (reference sequence). CDR3 in amino acids: CAWSAQLNTGELFF. CDR3 nucleotide sequence: TGTGCCTGGAGTGCCCAACTTAACACCGGGGAGCTGTTTTTT.

The genes are TRBV14 and TRBJ1-5; D is unclear. Germline V gives CDR1 SGHDN, CDR2 FVKESK. This CDR3 has 18 residues. The ends were cut back, 0 bases at V and 0 bases at J, with 15 bases in the middle. CDR3 region: CASSQEGTGIYSNQPQHF. In DNA form, the CDR3 reads TGTGCCAGCAGCCAAGAAGGTACGGGGATTTATAGCAATCAGCCCCAGCATTTT. Full variable domain (rest looked up from reference TRBV14 and TRBJ1-5): EAGVTQFPSHSVIEKGQTVTLRCDPISGHDNLYWYRRVMGKEIKFLLHFVKESKQDESGMPNNRFLAERTGGTYSTLKVQPAELEDSGVYFCASSQEGTGIYSNQPQHFGDGTRLSIL.

This clonotype was seen more than once but under ten times. This sequence joins TRBV29-1 and TRBJ1-3; no reliable D call. With 6 bases removed from V and 8 bases from J, the gap between germline ends came to 20 bases. CDR1 is SQVTM, CDR2 ANQGSEA, per germline. The CDR3 is 14 amino acids. CDR3 sequence (DNA): TGCAGCGTCTCGGAGGGCCAGGTTTGGGACACCATATATTTT. Translation: CSVSEGQVWDTIYF.

The chain carries TRBV7-2 and TRBJ2-2; D might be TRBD1 or TRBD2, each matching 5 bases. CDR3 length equals 15 residues. Between the trimmed V and J ends, which lost 0 bases and 2 bases, there was a span of 7 bases. The germline gives CDR1 SGHTA, CDR2 FQGNSA. CDR3 region: CASSLAGTNTGELFF. The CDR3 nucleotides are TGTGCCAGCAGCTTAGCTGGGACCAACACCGGGGAGCTGTTTTTT.

This clonotype was counted ten times or more. The CDR3 loop reads CSGRDPSSYEQYF. The CDR3 bases are TGCAGCGGCCGGGACCCCAGCTCCTACGAGCAGTACTTC. The rearrangement uses TRBV29-1 and TRBJ2-7; D assignment may be TRBD1 or TRBD2 (5 bases each). Germline CDR1 is SQVTM and CDR2 is ANQGSEA. The CDR3 spans 13 residues. V lost 7 bases and J 0 bases, leaving 13 bases between the germline ends.

In this sample, this clonotype turned up a few times. V and J are TRBV29-1 and TRBJ2-4; D remains ambiguous. This CDR3 contains 13 residues. V was shortened by 3 bases and J by 0 bases, with 6 bases between the two germline ends. The germline V gene encodes CDR1 SQVTM and CDR2 ANQGSEA. The CDR3 DNA sequence: TGCAGCGTTGAGGCTCTAGCCAAAAACATTCAGTACTTC. Encoded protein: CSVEALAKNIQYF.

This clonotype has more than one count but fewer than ten. This chain links TRBV13 with TRBJ2-7, with unresolved D. The CDR3 loop spans 15 amino acids. The V end was cut by 1 base, the J end by 2 bases, with 12 bases between. The germline CDR1 and CDR2 sequences are PRHDT and FYEKMQ (reference sequence). The CDR3 spells CASSLAATPTYEQYF. CDR3 nucleotides: TGTGCCAGCAGCTTAGCCGCCACGCCAACCTACGAGCAGTACTTC.

This clonotype was counted a few times. CDR3 nucleotide sequence: TGTGCCAGCAGCGTCGGCGGCACCACCACAGATACGCAGTATTTT. As protein: CASSVGGTTTDTQYF. The rearrangement links TRBV9 to TRBJ2-3, with D uncertain. The ends were cut back, 2 bases at V and 2 bases at J, with 12 bases in the middle. This CDR3 region has 15 residues. The germline gives CDR1 SGDLS, CDR2 YYNGEE.

There are a few counts of this clonotype. V and J are TRBV3-1 and TRBJ2-2; D gene ambiguous. CDR3 length equals 15 residues. Germline CDR1 LGHDT, CDR2 YNNKEL (reference sequence). Trimming shortened V by 4 bases and J by 7 bases, and 16 bases separated the two germline ends. CDR3 protein: CASSLVYGPDGELFF. CDR3 bases: TGTGCCAGCAGCCTAGTCTACGGCCCCGACGGGGAGCTGTTTTTT.

This chain connects TRBV29-1 to TRBJ1-2; TRBD1 matches 7 bases. Looked up from germline, CDR1 is SQVTM and CDR2 is ANQGSEA. The trim removed 7 bases at V and 8 bases at J, leaving 7 bases unmatched. CDR3 size: 11 residues. CDR3 residues: CSASTGEGYTF. In DNA form, the CDR3 reads TGCAGCGCCAGTACAGGGGAAGGCTACACCTTC.

This clonotype was recorded many times. The chain uses TRBV6-2 or TRBV6-3 and TRBJ1-1; D is ambiguous. The germline V and J ends were trimmed by 0 bases and 5 bases, with 4 bases remaining between them. Germline CDR1 MNHEY, CDR2 SVGEGT. This CDR3 has 12 amino acids. The chain's CDR3 is CASSYSVTEAFF. The CDR3 coding sequence is TGTGCCAGCAGTTACTCGGTGACTGAAGCTTTCTTT.

This clonotype was found a few times. The chain uses TRBV20-1 and TRBJ1-2, with unresolved D. Trimming removed 0 bases at V and 3 bases at J, with 11 bases between. CDR1 is DFQATT and CDR2 is SNEGSKA in the germline V gene (reference sequence). The CDR3 runs 14 residues. The CDR3 sequence is CSAREGGTYYGYTF. The CDR3 region has the DNA TGCAGTGCTAGAGAGGGCGGCACTTACTATGGCTACACCTTC.

This chain links TRBV2 with TRBJ2-5; D gene unclear. The CDR3 has 13 residues. From germline, CDR1 is SNHLY and CDR2 FYNNEI. V lost 7 bases and J lost 1, with 10 bases in between. CDR3 in amino acids: CASNSGSQETQYF. CDR3 in DNA: TGTGCCAGCAATTCGGGTTCCCAAGAGACCCAGTACTTC.